This paragraph reports one T cell receptor beta chain. Its antigen remains unknown. This entry belongs to a study of cytotoxic CD8 clonotypes in ibrutinib-treated CLL. The overall study: Response samples were drawn at a median of roughly 13 months of treatment, range 6 to 36. Study outcomes and limitations: Having risen at ibrutinib response, clonality had fallen back toward baseline by progression. Lymph node repertoires were not studied, and sampling times were unmatched.

Only in-frame clones appear in the TCRdb table, and some are missing; sequencing was by immunoSEQ multiplex PCR. Among 150,000 to 250,000 clones listed, about two thirds were seen once. This clonotype was obtained from a human donor with chronic lymphocytic leukemia. The sequenced sample was PBMCs, obtained after 24 months of ibrutinib treatment.

CDR3 amino acids: CASSRQGAETQYF. The CDR3 DNA reads TGTGCCAGCAGTAGACAGGGGGCGGAGACCCAGTACTTC. The chain employs TRBV27 and TRBJ2-5; TRBD1 matches 10 bases. Germline-derived CDR1 and CDR2 are MNHEY and SMNVEV (reference sequence). The CDR3 is 13 amino acids. V was pared by 5 bases and J by 5 bases, with 2 bases of the junction left unmatched.